Presented here are 26 T cell receptor beta chains from one specimen sequenced in a study of blood T cell repertoires in COVID-19. Profiling relied on immunoSEQ multiplex PCR, and the TCRdb table lists in-frame clones only, not all of them. This table has some 240,000 clones, 84% appearing once. The sequencing input was peripheral blood. The receptor source for this set is a middle-aged woman who had recovered from COVID-19.

This chain uses TRBV2 with TRBJ1-5; D is uncertain. CDR1 and CDR2 from the germline V gene are SNHLY and FYNNEI. The CDR3 spans 16 residues. V gave up 0 bases and J gave up 2 bases, with 11 bases separating them. CDR3 protein: CASSEARGGGNQPQHF. DNA of the CDR3: TGTGCCAGCAGTGAAGCGCGTGGCGGGGGCAATCAGCCCCAGCATTTT.

This rearrangement joins TRBV11-2 to TRBJ1-2, with 7 bases aligning to TRBD1. The V segment lost 7 bases and the J segment 6 bases; nucleotides outside the gene matches: 11. The germline V gene encodes CDR1 SGHAT and CDR2 FQNNGV. This CDR3 contains 14 residues. The CDR3 DNA sequence: TGTGCCAGCACTTCCATGGGACAGTATCATGGCTACACCTTC. Translated, it gives CASTSMGQYHGYTF.

The chain links TRBV19 to TRBJ1-4; tentatively, D is TRBD1 (6 bases). The V end was cut by 6 bases, the J end by 8 bases, with 16 bases between. CDR1 and CDR2 from the germline V gene are LNHDA and SQIVND (reference sequence). The CDR3 runs 14 residues. CDR3 DNA: TGTGCCAGTAGAACGACAGGTGGCGCCGAAAAACTGTTTTTT. As protein: CASRTTGGAEKLFF.

This clone appeared once. This sequence joins TRBV5-5 and TRBJ2-1; the D is unclear. The germline V and J ends were trimmed by 0 bases and 9 bases, with 4 bases remaining between them. The germline V gene has CDR1 SGHKS and CDR2 YYEKEE (reference sequence). The CDR3 is made up of 11 amino acids. The CDR3 region has the DNA TGTGCCAGCAGCTTGGTGAGTGAGCAGTTCTTC. Protein sequence: CASSLVSEQFF.

Concerning this clone itself: Other nucleotide sequences from this sample produce the same CDR3. The chain links TRBV18 to TRBJ1-4; 8 bases are shared with TRBD1. The CDR3 runs 13 residues. Germline V lookup: CDR1 KGHSH, CDR2 LQKENI. V lost 3 bases to trimming and J lost 6 bases; unmatched junction nucleotides: 0. In nucleotides, the CDR3 is TGTGCCAGCTCACCGGGACAGGATGAAAAACTGTTTTTT. Its protein is CASSPGQDEKLFF. The whole variable domain, remainder taken from reference TRBV18 and TRBJ1-4, is NAGVMQNPRHLVRRRGQEARLRCSPMKGHSHVYWYRQLPEEGLKFMVYLQKENIIDESGMPKERFSAEFPKEGPSILRIQQVVRGDSAAYFCASSPGQDEKLFFGSGTQLSVL.

CDR3 sequence (DNA): TGTGCCATCAGGGAGACGGCGGGTAATGAAAAACTGTTTTTT. As protein: CAIRETAGNEKLFF. V and J are TRBV10-3 and TRBJ1-4; no clear D. Trimming took off 6 bases at V and 4 bases at J, with 12 bases between the two ends. Germline-derived CDR1 and CDR2 are ENHRY and SYGVKD. The CDR3 sequence is 14 residues long.

This chain links TRBV5-4 with TRBJ2-6, with 7 bases identical to TRBD1. The germline V gene has CDR1 SGHNT and CDR2 YYREEE (reference sequence). The CDR3 spans 15 residues. V was pared by 3 bases and J by 3 bases, with 3 bases of the junction left unmatched. CDR3 in DNA: TGTGCCAGCAGCTCCGACAGGGATGGGGCCAACGTCCTGACTTTC. This encodes CASSSDRDGANVLTF.

This chain links TRBV6-2 or TRBV6-3 with TRBJ2-3, with 14 bases identical to TRBD2. CDR3 length equals 18 residues. Germline V gene sequence: CDR1 MNHEY, CDR2 SVGEGT. Unmatched junction bases numbered 5, after V lost 2 bases and J lost 1 base. This CDR3 is CASSYLLTSGGGTDTQYF. CDR3 sequence (DNA): TGTGCCAGCAGTTACCTCCTGACTAGCGGGGGGGGCACAGATACGCAGTATTTT.

This clone was counted between two and nine times. The gene calls are TRBV7-9 and TRBJ2-2; 9 bases are shared with TRBD1. Germline lookup yields CDR1 SEHNR and CDR2 FQNEAQ (reference sequence). Trimming took 7 bases from V and 3 from J; bases not matched to a gene: 6. CDR3 size: 15 residues. The CDR3 nucleotides are TGTGCCAGCATCGAGGGACAGGGTTACACCGGGGAGCTGTTTTTT. Protein: CASIEGQGYTGELFF.

The chain uses TRBV27 and TRBJ1-5; tentative D call: TRBD1 (5 bases). The germline V gene has CDR1 MNHEY and CDR2 SMNVEV (reference sequence). CDR3 length: 15 amino acids. Deletions cut 3 bases from V and 0 bases from J, with 9 bases between. CDR3 coding DNA: TGTGCCAGCAGTTTGACGACAGATAGCAATCAGCCCCAGCATTTT. Residues: CASSLTTDSNQPQHF.

This clone has only one observation. This chain links TRBV30 with TRBJ1-2; the match to TRBD1 covers 7 bases. Unmatched junction bases numbered 5, after V lost 0 bases and J lost 4 bases. CDR3 size: 14 residues. The germline CDR1 and CDR2 sequences are GTSNPN and SVGIG (reference sequence). DNA for the CDR3: TGTGCCTGGAGTGTGAAGGGGGCGGGCTATGGCTACACCTTC. Its translation: CAWSVKGAGYGYTF.

The chain links TRBV3-1 (or the pseudogene TRBV3-2) to TRBJ2-1, with 8 bases lining up with TRBD2. V lost 3 bases and J lost 3; bases outside the gene matches: 7. The CDR3 length is 16 residues. Germline CDR1 LGHDT, CDR2 YNNKEL (reference sequence). CDR3 nucleotides: TGTGCCAGCAGCCAGGGGTATGCGGGGGGCTACAATGAGCAGTTCTTC. Protein sequence: CASSQGYAGGYNEQFF.

The CDR3 DNA reads as TGCGCCAGCAGCCAAGATATCGCCGGGTCGACCTACAATGAGCAGTTCTTC. It yields the protein CASSQDIAGSTYNEQFF. V usage is TRBV4-3 and J usage is TRBJ2-1; D remains ambiguous. The germline gives CDR1 LGHNA, CDR2 YSLEER. This CDR3 is 17 amino acids long. V dropped 0 bases and J dropped 2 bases, with 14 bases sitting between them.

This sequence joins TRBV6-6 and TRBJ1-1; a weak D match, TRBD1 (6 bases). This CDR3 contains 16 residues. In germline, CDR1 is MNHNY, CDR2 SVGAGI (reference sequence). Trimming pared 2 bases from V and 7 bases from J, leaving 20 bases between. CDR3: CASSYPAFRGQIEAFF. The CDR3 nucleotides read TGTGCCAGCAGTTACCCGGCATTCCGCGGACAGATTGAAGCTTTCTTT.

The rearrangement uses TRBV27 and TRBJ1-3; 8 nucleotides line up with TRBD1. Germline CDR1 is MNHEY and CDR2 is SMNVEV (reference sequence). This CDR3 is 15 amino acids long. V was pared by 0 bases and J by 3 bases, with 1 base of the junction left unmatched. The CDR3 loop reads CASSLSGTGGNTIYF. CDR3 sequence (DNA): TGTGCCAGCAGTTTATCTGGGACAGGTGGAAACACCATATATTTT.

This clone was picked up a small number of times. The chain uses TRBV25-1 and TRBJ1-1; the D is unclear. The CDR3 contains 13 residues. The ends were cut back, 3 bases at V and 2 bases at J, with 7 bases in the middle. CDR1 and CDR2 from the germline V gene are MGHDK and SYGVNS. The CDR3 nucleotides read TGTGCCAGCAGTGAGCGGGGAAACACTGAAGCTTTCTTT. Its protein product is CASSERGNTEAFF.

This rearrangement joins TRBV6-5 to TRBJ1-5, with 7 bases matching TRBD1. Germline CDR1 MNHEY, CDR2 SVGAGI. The CDR3 has 15 amino acids. J lost 5 bases, V lost 8 bases, and 12 bases had no gene match. The CDR3, as DNA: TGTGCCAGCCTAAAACCTGACAGGGAGGATCAGCCCCAGCATTTT. Translating gives CASLKPDREDQPQHF.

J is TRBJ2-5 and V is TRBV5-6, with TRBD2 identical over 12 bases. V lost 2 bases, J lost 2 bases, and 4 bases stayed unmatched. This CDR3 has 16 amino acids. Germline V gene data show CDR1 as SGHDT and CDR2 as YYEEEE. The CDR3 DNA is TGTGCCAGCAGCTTAGGACTAGCGGGGACGCAAGAGACCCAGTACTTC. It specifies CASSLGLAGTQETQYF.

The chain carries TRBV5-1 and TRBJ2-5; D may be TRBD2 (6 bases). In germline, CDR1 is SGHRS, CDR2 YFSETQ. The length of the CDR3 is 14 residues. Deletions cut 0 bases from V and 4 bases from J, with 10 bases between. The CDR3 sequence: CASSLEVRGETQYF. CDR3 in DNA: TGCGCCAGCAGCTTGGAGGTGCGGGGAGAGACCCAGTACTTC. The full variable domain, completed using reference TRBV5-1 and TRBJ2-5, is KAGVTQTPRYLIKTRGQQVTLSCSPISGHRSVSWYQQTPGQGLQFLFEYFSETQRNKGNFPGRFSGRQFSNSRSEMNVSTLELGDSALYLCASSLEVRGETQYFGPGTRLLVL.

The chain couples TRBV11-3 to TRBJ2-5, with a tentative D call TRBD2 (5 bases). In germline, CDR1 is SGHNT, CDR2 YENEEA. The CDR3 sequence is 16 residues long. Trimming removed 4 bases at V and 0 bases at J, with 15 bases between. The CDR3 bases are TGTGCCAGCAGCTCCTCTCGAGGGCAGGACCAAGAGACCCAGTACTTC. It codes for CASSSSRGQDQETQYF.

V is TRBV20-1 and J is TRBJ2-7; unclear D gene. Trimming cost V 5 bases and J 4 bases, with 9 bases left between them. This CDR3 spans 11 amino acids. The V gene's germline CDR1 is DFQATT and CDR2 SNEGSKA (reference sequence). The CDR3 sequence: CSAGTRYEQYF. CDR3 coding DNA: TGCAGTGCTGGAACCAGGTACGAGCAGTACTTC.

The rearrangement uses TRBV5-6 and TRBJ1-2; 8 bases are shared with TRBD1. The CDR3 length is 14 residues. Germline values: CDR1 SGHDT, CDR2 YYEEEE. Trimming took 2 bases from V and 3 from J; bases not matched to a gene: 3. The CDR3 protein is CASSLLDRDYGYTF. Written as DNA, the CDR3 is TGTGCCAGCAGCTTACTGGACAGGGACTATGGCTACACCTTC. Drawing the rest from reference TRBV5-6 and TRBJ1-2, the complete variable domain is DAGVTQSPTHLIKTRGQQVTLRCSPKSGHDTVSWYQQALGQGPQFIFQYYEEEERQRGNFPDRFSGHQFPNYSSELNVNALLLGDSALYLCASSLLDRDYGYTFGSGTRLTVV.

The chain combines TRBV21-1 with TRBJ2-6; TRBD1 was called by the table and not checked on the DNA. TRBV21-1 is shown as a pseudogene. The CDR3 length is 18 residues. CDR3 sequence reads: CASSTRQGPNSGANVLTF. The DNA of the CDR3 is TGTGCCAGCAGCACCCGACAGGGTCCAAACTCTGGGGCCAACGTCCTGACTTTC.

The chain has TRBV7-5 and TRBJ2-3; no check of the table's D call, TRBD2, against the DNA was made. TRBV7-5 is a recognized pseudogene. The length of the CDR3 is 13 residues. For the CDR3, the DNA is TGTGCCAGAAGAACCCCGGGGGGCCCTACGCAGTATTTT. Its protein is CARRTPGGPTQYF.

V usage is TRBV6-5 and J usage is TRBJ2-3; 7 bases line up with TRBD1. V trimming: 8 bases; J trimming: 0 bases; junction bases outside the gene matches: 5. Germline V lookup: CDR1 MNHEY, CDR2 SVGAGI. The length of the CDR3 is 14 residues. The CDR3 sequence is CASLGGPSTDTQYF. The CDR3 DNA is TGTGCCAGCTTAGGGGGCCCTAGCACAGATACGCAGTATTTT.

The V call is TRBV6-6, the J call TRBJ1-3; D gene unclear. The CDR3 contains 13 residues. Per the germline V gene, CDR1 is MNHNY and CDR2 is SVGAGI (reference sequence). The V and J ends lost 6 bases and 1 base respectively, with 7 bases between them. CDR3 region: CASSLYSGNTIYF. Written as DNA, the CDR3 is TGTGCCAGCAGCTTGTATTCTGGAAACACCATATATTTT.